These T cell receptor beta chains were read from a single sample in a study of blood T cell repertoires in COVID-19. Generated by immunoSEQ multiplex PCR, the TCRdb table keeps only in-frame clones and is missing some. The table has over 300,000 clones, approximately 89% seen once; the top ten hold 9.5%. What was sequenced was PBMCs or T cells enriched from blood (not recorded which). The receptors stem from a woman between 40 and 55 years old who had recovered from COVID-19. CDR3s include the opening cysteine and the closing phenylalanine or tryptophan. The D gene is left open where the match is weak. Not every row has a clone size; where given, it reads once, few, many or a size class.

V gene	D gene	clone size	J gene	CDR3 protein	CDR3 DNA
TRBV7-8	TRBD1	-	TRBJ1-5	CASSLADRGYRPQHF	TGTGCCAGCAGCTTAGCAGACAGGGGATATCGGCCCCAGCATTTT
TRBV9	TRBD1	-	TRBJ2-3	CASSEGETGLTDTQYF	TGTGCCAGCAGCGAGGGTGAGACAGGGCTGACAGATACGCAGTATTTT
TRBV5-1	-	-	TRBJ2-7	CASSLDGAAGDEQYF	TGCGCCAGCAGCTTGGACGGAGCGGCTGGTGACGAGCAGTACTTC
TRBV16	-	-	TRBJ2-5	CASSDRGQLQETQYF	TGTGCCAGCAGTGATCGGGGACAACTCCAAGAGACCCAGTACTTC
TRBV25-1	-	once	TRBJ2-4	CASSAAGLAKNIQYF	TGTGCCAGCAGTGCGGCAGGTTTAGCCAAAAACATTCAGTACTTC
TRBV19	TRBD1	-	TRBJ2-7	CASSMSQYRGQQYF	TGTGCCAGTAGTATGAGCCAGTACAGGGGACAGCAGTACTTC
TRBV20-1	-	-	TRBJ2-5	CSKARGETQYF	TGCAGTAAAGCACGGGGGGAGACCCAGTACTTC
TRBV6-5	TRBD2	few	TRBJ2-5	CASSYGAGEETQYF	TGTGCCAGCAGTTACGGAGCGGGGGAAGAGACCCAGTACTTC
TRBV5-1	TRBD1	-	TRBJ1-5	CASSFDGQDNQPQHF	TGCGCCAGCAGCTTTGACGGACAGGACAATCAGCCCCAGCATTTT
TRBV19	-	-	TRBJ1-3	CASSLLGGTGNTIYF	TGTGCCAGTAGTCTCCTGGGAGGGACTGGAAACACCATATATTTT
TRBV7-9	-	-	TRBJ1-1	CASSYTGNTEAFF	TGTGCCAGCAGCTACACAGGGAACACTGAAGCTTTCTTT
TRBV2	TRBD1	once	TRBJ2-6	CASSLDRGQAGANVLTF	TGTGCCAGCAGTTTAGACAGGGGGCAAGCTGGGGCCAACGTCCTGACTTTC
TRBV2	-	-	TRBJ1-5	CASSEQGTPQPQHF	TGTGCCAGCAGTGAGCAGGGTACGCCTCAGCCCCAGCATTTT
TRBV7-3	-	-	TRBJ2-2	CASSLNGGPGTGELFF	TGTGCCAGCAGCTTAAACGGCGGGCCGGGCACCGGGGAGCTGTTTTTT
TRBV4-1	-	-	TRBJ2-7	CASSHALGEQYF	TGCGCCAGCAGCCACGCTCTAGGCGAGCAGTACTTC
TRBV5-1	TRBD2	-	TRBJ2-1	CASSLGSGVSSYNEQFF	TGCGCCAGCAGCTTGGGGAGCGGGGTTAGCTCCTACAATGAGCAGTTCTTC
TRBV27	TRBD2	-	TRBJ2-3	CASSFRGGTSTDTQYF	TGTGCCAGCAGTTTTCGGGGGGGTACTAGCACAGATACGCAGTATTTT
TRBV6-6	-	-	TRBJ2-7	CASSYSTRGNEQYF	TGTGCCAGCAGTTACTCGACAAGGGGGAACGAGCAGTACTTC
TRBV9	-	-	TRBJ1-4	CASSVRPGEEKLFF	TGTGCCAGCAGCGTTAGGCCAGGGGAGGAAAAACTGTTTTTT
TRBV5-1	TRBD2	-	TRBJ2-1	CASSLVVSGRNNEQFF	TGCGCCAGCAGCTTGGTAGTCAGCGGGAGAAACAATGAGCAGTTCTTC
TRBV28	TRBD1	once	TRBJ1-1	CASSPLGTGYAAFF	TGTGCCAGCAGTCCCCTCGGGACAGGGTATGCAGCTTTCTTT
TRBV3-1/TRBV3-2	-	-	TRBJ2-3	CASSPPGETDTQYF	TGTGCCAGCAGCCCGCCGGGGGAGACAGATACGCAGTATTTT
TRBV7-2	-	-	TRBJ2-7	CASTSSPDSRHEQYF	TGTGCCAGCACCTCCTCCCCGGACAGCAGACACGAGCAGTACTTC
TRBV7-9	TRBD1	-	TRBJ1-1	CASSSTGGGYTEAFF	TGTGCCAGCAGCTCTACAGGGGGCGGGTACACTGAAGCTTTCTTT
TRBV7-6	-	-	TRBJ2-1	CASSLGRNEQFF	TGTGCCAGCAGCTTAGGCAGGAATGAGCAGTTCTTC
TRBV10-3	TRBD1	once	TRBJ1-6	CAISESENRGGSPLHF	TGTGCCATCAGTGAGTCCGAGAACAGGGGAGGTTCACCCCTCCACTTT
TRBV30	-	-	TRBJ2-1	CAWSRPGSINEQFF	TGTGCCTGGAGTCGACCGGGATCCATCAATGAGCAGTTCTTC
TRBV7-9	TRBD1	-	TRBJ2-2	CASSLFGTGNTGELFF	TGTGCCAGCAGCTTATTTGGGACAGGGAACACCGGGGAGCTGTTTTTT
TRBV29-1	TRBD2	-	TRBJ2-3	CSIAGGSTDTQYF	TGCAGCATAGCGGGGGGGAGCACAGATACGCAGTATTTT
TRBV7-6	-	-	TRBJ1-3	CASSSRAGTTSGNTIYF	TGTGCCAGCAGCTCTCGAGCCGGGACAACCTCTGGAAACACCATATATTTT
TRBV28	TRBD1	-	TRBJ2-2	CASSSPTQGVINTGELFF	TGTGCCAGCAGTTCCCCTACACAGGGGGTGATTAACACCGGGGAGCTGTTTTTT
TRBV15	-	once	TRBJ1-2	CATSRDYMADELYSGYTF	TGTGCCACCAGCAGAGATTATATGGCAGACGAACTTTACAGTGGCTACACCTTC
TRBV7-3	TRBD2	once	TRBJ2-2	CASSFAGGMNTGELFF	TGTGCCAGCAGCTTCGCGGGGGGGATGAACACCGGGGAGCTGTTTTTT
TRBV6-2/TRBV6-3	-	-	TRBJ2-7	CASSYLTDAYEQYF	TGTGCCAGCAGTTACTTGACAGACGCCTACGAGCAGTACTTC
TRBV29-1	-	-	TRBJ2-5	CSVVRDQETQYF	TGCAGCGTTGTCAGGGACCAAGAGACCCAGTACTTC
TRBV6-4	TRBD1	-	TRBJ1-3	CASTLTGSSGNTIYF	TGTGCCAGCACCCTGACAGGGAGCTCTGGAAACACCATATATTTT
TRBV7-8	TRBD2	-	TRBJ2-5	CASSWGGGGYQETQYF	TGTGCCAGCAGCTGGGGAGGCGGGGGGTACCAAGAGACCCAGTACTTC
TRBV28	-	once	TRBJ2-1	CASSAWEAGNNEQFF	TGTGCCAGCAGCGCCTGGGAGGCAGGGAACAATGAGCAGTTCTTC
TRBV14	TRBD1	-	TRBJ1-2	CASSQGGTELYGYTF	TGTGCCAGCAGCCAAGGGGGGACAGAACTCTATGGCTACACCTTC
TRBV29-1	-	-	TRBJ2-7	CSVEGGVGPGSYEQYF	TGCAGCGTTGAAGGGGGGGTGGGCCCCGGCTCCTACGAGCAGTACTTC
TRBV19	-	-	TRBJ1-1	CASSIRAELTEAFF	TGTGCCAGTAGTATCCGCGCGGAACTGACTGAAGCTTTCTTT
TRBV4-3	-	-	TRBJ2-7	CASSQALRGYEQYF	TGCGCCAGCAGCCAAGCCCTCAGGGGCTACGAGCAGTACTTC
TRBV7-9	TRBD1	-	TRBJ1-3	CATGVPGNTIYF	TGTGCTACAGGGGTCCCCGGAAACACCATATATTTT
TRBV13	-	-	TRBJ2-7	CASSPAGGEGSYEQYF	TGTGCCAGCAGCCCTGCAGGTGGAGAAGGGAGCTACGAGCAGTACTTC
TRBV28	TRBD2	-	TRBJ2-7	CASSLRRGGRYEQYF	TGTGCCAGCAGTTTGAGGCGGGGGGGTCGCTACGAGCAGTACTTC